This T cell receptor (beta chain) was found in a study of identical twins. The CDR3 is made up of 13 amino acids. Trimming at V came to 4 bases and at J to 3 bases, leaving 4 bases not matched to a gene. From germline, CDR1 is DFQATT and CDR2 SNEGSKA (reference sequence). One entry per CDR3 protein results from TCRdb running MiXCR on the 5' RACE reads. The data contain under 800,000 distinct CDR3 sequences, around 20% of them seen just once; the ten biggest clones take up around 4.4%. A word on this clonotype: Its cognate antigen is unknown.

Study findings and constraints: Low generation probability was overrepresented in out-of-frame alpha sequences shared by twins.

The sample was also linked to a second study, of T cells expressing NK-cell markers. That paper states: It was sorted CD3+CD56+NKG2C+, CD3+CD56+NKG2C- and CD3+CD56-NKG2C+ T cells that supplied the TCR beta repertoires.

The TCR originated in a woman aged 18 to 35 in good health. V is TRBV20-1 and J is TRBJ2-7, with 9 nucleotides matching TRBD1. Sequences were obtained from PBMCs. In DNA form, the CDR3 reads TGCAGTGCTACCGGGACAGGGTTCTACGAGCAGTACTTC. It codes for CSATGTGFYEQYF.